This T cell receptor beta chain originates from a study of identical twins. TCRdb called the 5' RACE reads again in MiXCR, with one record for every CDR3 protein. The sample yields a few hundred thousand distinct CDR3 sequences, around 9% seen once. The receptor comes from a woman between 50 and 59 years old in good health. The sequenced material came from naive T cells sorted from blood.

The CDR3 region has the DNA TGCGCCAGCAGCCGTCGGGACAGGGGATCAACTAATGAAAAACTGTTTTTT. Amino acid sequence: CASSRRDRGSTNEKLFF. V gene TRBV4-1 combines with J gene TRBJ1-4, with 10 bases matching TRBD1. Per the germline V gene, CDR1 is MGHRA and CDR2 is YSYEKL. The junction had 5 bases not matched to a gene; V was cut back by 4 bases and J by 0 bases. There are 17 residues in the CDR3.